The source of this T cell receptor beta chain is a study of early T cells in non-severe SARS-CoV-2 infection. Notes on the study in general: CD4 and private specificities were missed by VDJdb matching, which favored anti-spike CD8 responses.

The protocol attached unique molecular identifiers to individual cDNA molecules. Each CDR3 protein is one row after TCRdb ran MiXCR on the 5' RACE reads. The sample holds 70,000 to 85,000 distinct CDR3 sequences; around an eighth are singletons and the top ten take roughly 2.6%. Germline V lookup: CDR1 ENHRY, CDR2 SYGVKD. The CDR3 has 12 residues. V gave up 8 bases and J gave up 3 bases, with 8 bases separating them. This clonotype showed up many times. Its antigen is unknown. The chain recombines TRBV10-3 with TRBJ1-5, with D hard to call. The source is an adult who was a healthcare worker with PCR-confirmed SARS-CoV-2 infection or an uninfected control (not recorded which). Sample: whole blood. CDR3 amino acids: CAISAPNQPQHF. The CDR3 DNA is TGTGCCATCTCCGCCCCCAATCAGCCCCAGCATTTT.